These 13 T cell receptor beta chains were all obtained from the same sample, sequenced in a study of blood T cell repertoires in COVID-19. The repertoire was sequenced with immunoSEQ multiplex PCR; TCRdb's copy has only in-frame clones and lacks some. The sample lists some 240,000 clones; 84% were seen once. The sample consisted of peripheral blood. Source of these receptors: a woman in her thirties or forties who had recovered from COVID-19.

J is TRBJ1-1 and V is TRBV5-6; possible D gene TRBD1, 5 bases. The CDR3 sequence is 17 residues long. Germline lookup yields CDR1 SGHDT and CDR2 YYEEEE. V lost 0 bases and J lost 3, with 18 bases in between. In nucleotides, the CDR3 is TGTGCCAGCAGCTTGGCCCCATCGTTGGGAGGGGACACTGAAGCTTTCTTT. This translates into CASSLAPSLGGDTEAFF.

The CDR3 DNA is TGTGCCAGCTCACCTGCCGGGGTATTACACGAGCAGTACTTC. It translates to CASSPAGVLHEQYF. J is TRBJ2-7 and V is TRBV18; D may be TRBD2 (5 bases). This CDR3 comprises 14 residues. V was pared by 3 bases and J by 5 bases, with 14 bases between. Germline loops: CDR1 KGHSH, CDR2 LQKENI.

V is TRBV6-4 and J is TRBJ2-3; TRBD1 might be the D (6 bases). This CDR3 contains 15 residues. In germline, CDR1 is MRHNA, CDR2 SNTAGT. V lost 3 bases to trimming and J lost 2 bases, with 12 bases between them. The CDR3 reads CASSDNREPTDTQYF. The CDR3 bases are TGTGCCAGCAGTGATAACAGGGAACCCACAGATACGCAGTATTTT.

This clone came up once. The CDR3 DNA sequence: TGTGCCAGCAGACTTAACACCGGGGAGCTGTTTTTT. It encodes CASRLNTGELFF. The J gene is TRBJ2-2, the V gene TRBV7-3; D ambiguous. The CDR3 covers 12 residues. Germline V gene lookup returns CDR1 SGHTA and CDR2 FQGTGA. The V end was cut by 6 bases, the J end by 2 bases, with 4 bases between.

J is TRBJ1-4 and V is TRBV28; 9 positions agree with TRBD1. J lost 7 bases, V lost 6 bases, and 6 bases had no gene match. The CDR3 contains 14 residues. From germline, CDR1 is MDHEN and CDR2 SYDVKM. The CDR3 loop is CASRTGGAGEKLFF. In nucleotides, the CDR3 is TGTGCCAGCAGAACAGGGGGCGCCGGTGAAAAACTGTTTTTT.

The chain has TRBV30 and TRBJ1-4; D unresolved. The germline V and J ends were trimmed by 1 base and 12 bases, with 12 bases remaining between them. The CDR3 spans 12 residues. Germline CDR1 reads GTSNPN; CDR2 reads SVGIG (reference sequence). CDR3 in amino acids: CAWSGSRRELFF. The CDR3 DNA reads as TGTGCCTGGAGTGGATCAAGACGGGAACTGTTTTTT.

The J gene is TRBJ1-2, the V gene TRBV2; 8 positions match TRBD1. Looked up from germline, CDR1 is SNHLY and CDR2 is FYNNEI. This CDR3 contains 15 residues. The J segment lost 4 bases and the V segment lost 5 bases, leaving 9 bases of the junction unmatched. For the CDR3, the DNA is TGTGCCAGCAGTCTACTCGCAGGGGGCGCCTATGGCTACACCTTC. Translation: CASSLLAGGAYGYTF.

The J gene is TRBJ2-5, the V gene TRBV14, with unresolved D. The ends were cut back, 2 bases at V and 4 bases at J, with 5 bases in the middle. This CDR3 has 12 residues. Germline CDR1 SGHDN, CDR2 FVKESK. The CDR3 coding sequence is TGTGCCAGCAGCCAATCCTCAGAGACCCAGTACTTC. It encodes CASSQSSETQYF.

V gene TRBV6-4 combines with J gene TRBJ2-3; 7 bases are shared with TRBD1. The ends lost 7 bases at V and 8 bases at J; junction bases unmatched: 15. The CDR3 extends over 15 amino acids. Germline lookup yields CDR1 MRHNA and CDR2 SNTAGT. CDR3 sequence (DNA): TGTGCCAGCATTCCGACAGGGCGGGTTGTGGGTACGCAGTATTTT. Protein sequence: CASIPTGRVVGTQYF.

The rearrangement links TRBV5-5 to TRBJ1-2; TRBD1 matches 10 bases. The CDR3 loop spans 14 amino acids. Germline V gene data show CDR1 as SGHKS and CDR2 as YYEKEE (reference sequence). V shed 4 bases, J shed 7 bases, and the junction held 7 bases outside the gene matches. CDR3 nucleotide sequence: TGTGCCAGCAGCGCCGGGACAGGGGATGGTGGCTACACCTTC. Amino acids: CASSAGTGDGGYTF.

The V gene is TRBV28, the J gene TRBJ1-1, with a possible D match to TRBD1 (6 bases). The CDR3 sequence is 19 residues long. CDR1 and CDR2 from the germline V gene are MDHEN and SYDVKM. The V gene lost 2 bases and the J gene lost 6 bases, with 28 bases spanning the gap. Here the CDR3 reads CASSLPMTTAASHRAEAFF. The DNA for the CDR3 is TGTGCCAGCAGTTTACCTATGACAACCGCAGCCTCGCACAGGGCTGAAGCTTTCTTT.

The rearrangement links TRBV10-3 to TRBJ2-1; 8 bases fit TRBD2. This CDR3 has 16 amino acids. V lost 10 bases to trimming and J lost 0 bases; unmatched junction nucleotides: 11. The germline V gene encodes CDR1 ENHRY and CDR2 SYGVKD. CDR3 bases: TGTGCCACCCTTGACCCGGCGGGGGGCTCCTACAATGAGCAGTTCTTC. Translation: CATLDPAGGSYNEQFF.

The chain couples TRBV28 to TRBJ2-5; possibly TRBD2 for D (6 bases). The germline V gene has CDR1 MDHEN and CDR2 SYDVKM. V was clipped by 4 bases and J by 2 bases, with 17 bases between them. The CDR3 length is 16 residues. DNA of the CDR3: TGTGCCAGCAGTTGGAGCGGGCCAGTGGGACAAGAGACCCAGTACTTC. Its translation: CASSWSGPVGQETQYF.